Shown below are 15 T cell receptor beta chains from a single sample sequenced in a study of CD8 T cells in Susac syndrome. An input of roughly 0.5 to 1 ug of RNA was subjected to reverse transcription using random hexamers. TCRdb reprocessed the immunoSEQ multiplex PCR reads with MiXCR, giving one entry per CDR3 protein. Among around 130,000 distinct CDR3 sequences listed, around nine tenths were seen once. Sequenced: CD8+ T cells from PBMCs. These receptor sequences come from a human donor with multiple sclerosis.

This clonotype has only one observation. The chain is built from TRBV9 and TRBJ2-1, with 8 positions matching TRBD1. After removal of 0 bases from V and 8 bases from J, the junction contained 7 bases not matched to a gene. The CDR3 length is 15 residues. The germline V gene encodes CDR1 SGDLS and CDR2 YYNGEE. The CDR3 here is CASSVGTLTGDEQFF. The CDR3 DNA is TGTGCCAGCAGCGTAGGGACCCTGACAGGGGATGAGCAGTTCTTC.

The chain recombines TRBV4-1 with TRBJ1-5, with 7 bases identical to TRBD1. Losses at the gene ends were 2 bases for V and 2 bases for J; bases not matched to a gene: 3. This CDR3 has 15 amino acids. Germline V lookup: CDR1 MGHRA, CDR2 YSYEKL. CDR3 nucleotide sequence: TGCGCCAGCAGCCAATATGGACAGGGCAATCAGCCCCAGCATTTT. It codes for CASSQYGQGNQPQHF.

The chain has TRBV19 and TRBJ1-1; 8 bases are a match to TRBD1. V trimming: 7 bases; J trimming: 0 bases; junction bases outside the gene matches: 4. Germline CDR1 LNHDA, CDR2 SQIVND (reference sequence). The CDR3 loop spans 14 amino acids. The CDR3 nucleotides are TGTGCCAGTACCCGACAGGGGCTGAACACTGAAGCTTTCTTT. It is translated as CASTRQGLNTEAFF.

The V and J genes are TRBV9 and TRBJ1-1; no reliable D call. The CDR3 extends over 13 amino acids. Germline CDR1 reads SGDLS; CDR2 reads YYNGEE. The V and J ends lost 0 bases and 7 bases respectively, with 10 bases between them. The CDR3 DNA is TGTGCCAGCAGCGTAGCTTTTGGCAGTGAAGCTTTCTTT. This gives the protein CASSVAFGSEAFF.

This chain connects TRBV6-1 to TRBJ1-1, with a tentative D call TRBD1 (5 bases). Per the germline V gene, CDR1 is MNHNS and CDR2 is SASEGT. CDR3 length equals 15 residues. Trimming removed 0 bases from V and 6 bases from J, with 14 bases in between. In DNA, the CDR3 is TGTGCCAGCAGTGAAGCCTTCGTTGTAGGGGCTGAAGCTTTCTTT. Translating gives CASSEAFVVGAEAFF.

CDR3 residues: CSAGRANTGELFF. The CDR3 DNA reads as TGCAGTGCCGGGCGGGCGAACACCGGGGAGCTGTTTTTT. The V call is TRBV20-1, the J call TRBJ2-2; perhaps TRBD2 as D (5 bases). V lost 6 bases and J 0 bases, leaving 8 bases between the germline ends. CDR3 size: 13 residues. Germline CDR1 DFQATT, CDR2 SNEGSKA (reference sequence).

The rearrangement uses TRBV7-2 and TRBJ2-7, with no clear D. The V and J ends lost 2 bases and 6 bases respectively, with 14 bases between them. Germline CDR1 reads SGHTA; CDR2 reads FQGNSA. CDR3 length: 14 residues. CDR3 DNA sequence: TGTGCCAGCAGCTTACTCTATCCCGTCCCCGAGCAGTACTTC. This sequence encodes CASSLLYPVPEQYF.

The count of this clonotype is one. The chain couples TRBV7-7 to TRBJ2-7; D not resolved. The CDR3 runs 15 residues. Germline CDR1 is SSHAT and CDR2 is FNYEAQ (reference sequence). V lost 5 bases to trimming and J lost 5 bases, with 19 bases between them. CDR3 sequence reads: CASSLSQALVNEQYF. Written as DNA, the CDR3 is TGTGCCAGCAGCCTAAGCCAGGCCCTCGTCAACGAGCAGTACTTC.

The chain couples TRBV30 to TRBJ2-1, with 9 bases fitting TRBD2. Germline-derived CDR1 and CDR2 are GTSNPN and SVGIG (reference sequence). After removal of 3 bases from V and 14 bases from J, the junction contained 8 bases not matched to a gene. The CDR3 runs to 12 residues. The CDR3 spells CAWRSLAGFKFF. The CDR3 DNA reads as TGTGCCTGGAGGAGCCTAGCGGGATTTAAGTTCTTC.

J is TRBJ1-2 and V is TRBV6-5, with D possibly TRBD1 on 6 matching bases. There are 16 residues in the CDR3. Germline V gene data show CDR1 as MNHEY and CDR2 as SVGAGI. Trimming cost V 0 bases and J 6 bases, with 17 bases left between them. This CDR3 reads CASSYSVAGASDGYTF. The CDR3 DNA follows: TGTGCCAGCAGTTACTCGGTTGCAGGGGCGAGTGATGGCTACACCTTC.

The chain has TRBV7-8 and TRBJ2-7; perhaps TRBD2 as D (5 bases). Between the trimmed V and J ends, which lost 4 bases and 2 bases, there was a span of 12 bases. Per germline, CDR1 SGHVS and CDR2 FQNEAQ. The CDR3 extends over 14 amino acids. The DNA of the CDR3 is TGTGCCAGCAGCTACTCCGAGGGAACCTACGAGCAGTACTTC. This codes for CASSYSEGTYEQYF.

J is TRBJ2-1 and V is TRBV4-1; unclear D gene. CDR3 length: 14 residues. The V end lost 2 bases, the J end lost 0 bases, and 5 bases lay between the germline ends. CDR1 MGHRA and CDR2 YSYEKL come from the germline V gene. The CDR3 region is CASSQTSSYNEQFF. The CDR3 DNA reads as TGCGCCAGCAGCCAAACGAGCTCCTACAATGAGCAGTTCTTC.

The chain uses TRBV3-1 and TRBJ1-2, with unresolved D. Germline CDR1 LGHDT, CDR2 YNNKEL (reference sequence). V was cut by 5 bases and J by 0 bases, with 10 bases left in between. CDR3 length: 14 amino acids. CDR3 sequence (DNA): TGTGCCAGCAGCAAAACCGGGTCTAACTATGGCTACACCTTC. As protein: CASSKTGSNYGYTF.

The CDR3 protein is CAWSEGLVPNEQFF. DNA for the CDR3: TGTGCCTGGAGTGAAGGACTAGTTCCGAATGAGCAGTTCTTC. The chain is built from TRBV30 and TRBJ2-1, with 7 bases that match TRBD2. The CDR3 is 14 amino acids. From germline, CDR1 is GTSNPN and CDR2 SVGIG (reference sequence). Trimming took 1 base from V and 7 from J; bases not matched to a gene: 7.

This clonotype was detected only once. V and J are TRBV20-1 and TRBJ2-7; 8 nucleotides line up with TRBD2. V shed 4 bases, J shed 1 base, and the junction held 3 bases outside the gene matches. Germline assignment: CDR1 DFQATT and CDR2 SNEGSKA (reference sequence). The CDR3 contains 13 residues. The CDR3 is CSANPGGSYEQYF. Here the CDR3 DNA reads TGCAGTGCTAACCCGGGAGGGTCCTACGAGCAGTACTTC.